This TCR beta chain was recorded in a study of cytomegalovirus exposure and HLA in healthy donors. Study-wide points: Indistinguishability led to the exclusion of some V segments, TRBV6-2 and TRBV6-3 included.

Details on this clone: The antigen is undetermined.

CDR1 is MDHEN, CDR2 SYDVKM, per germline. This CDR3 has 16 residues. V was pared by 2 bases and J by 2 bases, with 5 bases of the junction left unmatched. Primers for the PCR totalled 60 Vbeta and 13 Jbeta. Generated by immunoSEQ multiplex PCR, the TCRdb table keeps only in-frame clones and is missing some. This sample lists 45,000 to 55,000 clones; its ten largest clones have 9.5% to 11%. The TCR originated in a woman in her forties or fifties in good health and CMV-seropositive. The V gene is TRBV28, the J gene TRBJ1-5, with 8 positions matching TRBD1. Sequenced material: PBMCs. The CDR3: CASSLRTGIGNQPQHF. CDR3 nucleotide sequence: TGTGCCAGCAGTTTACGGACAGGGATCGGCAATCAGCCCCAGCATTTT.